This T cell receptor (beta chain) stems from a study of blood T cell repertoires in COVID-19. Across the whole study: COVID-19 samples from acute and convalescent phases originated in the United States, Italy and Spain. In each case, the material was cDNA or gDNA derived from T cells, B-cell-depleted T cells, or PBMCs.

Data came from immunoSEQ multiplex PCR; TCRdb stores just in-frame clones and leaves some out. The repertoire consists of 140,000 or so clones, with about 87% occurring once and the leading ten covering less than 6.5%. The ends were cut back, 8 bases at V and 7 bases at J, with 11 bases in the middle. Per germline, CDR1 SGHTA and CDR2 FQGTGA. This CDR3 spans 12 amino acids. The sequence derives from a human donor in a cohort sampled during active COVID-19. The V gene is TRBV7-3, the J gene TRBJ2-2, with D possibly being TRBD2 (6 bases). The material sequenced was peripheral blood. The CDR3 reads CASSRRVGELFF. The DNA of the CDR3 is TGTGCCAGCTCAAGGAGGGTCGGGGAGCTGTTTTTT.